Below are 14 T cell receptor beta chains sequenced from a single sample in a study of T cells in Graves' hyperthyroidism and ophthalmopathy. RNA transcripts yielded amplified TCR beta CDR3 regions. An initial round of RT-PCR targeting the TCR CDR3 relied on the HTBI primer set. TCRdb independently ran MiXCR on the multiplex PCR reads; one entry per CDR3 protein. The table includes 650,000 to 800,000 distinct CDR3 sequences, 45% detected once. Sequenced: peripheral blood or thyroid tissue (not recorded which). Receptors originate from an adult man with Graves' disease, either hyperthyroidism or ophthalmopathy (not recorded which).

The chain uses TRBV11-2 and TRBJ1-5, with D possibly being TRBD1 (6 bases). The CDR3 loop spans 14 amino acids. V was cut by 5 bases and J by 10 bases, with 18 bases left in between. CDR1 SGHAT and CDR2 FQNNGV come from the germline V gene. CDR3 sequence reads: CASSEGQGSLPQHF. CDR3 sequence (DNA): TGTGCCAGCAGCGAGGGGCAGGGGAGTTTACCCCAGCATTTT. Filled out from reference TRBV11-2 and TRBJ1-5, the complete variable domain reads EAGVAQSPRYKIIEKRQSVAFWCNPISGHATLYWYQQILGQGPKLLIQFQNNGVVDDSQLPKDRFSAERLKGVDSTLKIQPAKLEDSAVYLCASSEGQGSLPQHFGDGTRLSIL.

This chain joins TRBV3-1 and TRBJ1-4; D is uncertain. V dropped 1 base and J dropped 6 bases, with 12 bases sitting between them. In germline, CDR1 is LGHDT, CDR2 YNNKEL (reference sequence). The CDR3 has 15 residues. CDR3 DNA sequence: TGTGCCAGCAGCCAAGCGGGGAGTGGCGATGAAAAACTGTTTTTT. It specifies CASSQAGSGDEKLFF. Supplemented by reference TRBV3-1 and TRBJ1-4, the full variable domain reads DTAVSQTPKYLVTQMGNDKSIKCEQNLGHDTMYWYKQDSKKFLKIMFSYNNKELIINETVPNRFSPKSPDKAHLNLHINSLELGDSAVYFCASSQAGSGDEKLFFGSGTQLSVL.

This clonotype was seen a few times. This chain connects TRBV6-6 to TRBJ2-7, with D possibly TRBD1 on 6 matching bases. In germline, CDR1 is MNHNY, CDR2 SVGAGI (reference sequence). This CDR3 is 16 amino acids long. The V and J ends lost 0 bases and 0 bases respectively, with 12 bases between them. The CDR3 loop reads CASSYSAGVSSYEQYF. CDR3 DNA: TGTGCCAGCAGTTACTCGGCAGGGGTTAGCTCCTACGAGCAGTACTTC.

Comments on this clonotype: A much larger clone differs from this one at a single base, so this may be a read error. The chain recombines TRBV29-1 with TRBJ1-2; 9 nucleotides line up with TRBD1. The CDR3 contains 15 residues. Germline values: CDR1 SQVTM, CDR2 ANQGSEA. The V gene end was trimmed by 4 bases and the J gene end by 3 bases; junction bases not matched to a gene: 9. CDR3 loop: CSVGVGQGYDYGYTF. The CDR3 DNA reads as TGCAGCGTTGGAGTAGGACAGGGGTATGACTATGGCTACACCTTC.

Worth noting for this clonotype: A much larger clone is a single base away; this may be a read error. The chain is built from TRBV7-9 and TRBJ2-5, with D possibly matching TRBD1 (5 bases). CDR1 SEHNR and CDR2 FQNEAQ come from the germline V gene (reference sequence). CDR3 length equals 14 residues. The CDR3 here is CASQGFRVQEAQYF. CDR3 coding DNA: TGTGCCAGCCAAGGGTTCAGGGTGCAAGAGGCCCAGTACTTC.

This clonotype was observed a few times. The rearrangement joins TRBV19 to TRBJ2-5; TRBD1 agrees at 7 bases. The CDR3 is made up of 14 amino acids. Germline loops: CDR1 LNHDA, CDR2 SQIVND (reference sequence). V lost 5 bases to trimming and J lost 2 bases; unmatched junction nucleotides: 5. The CDR3 sequence: CASSFGTAQETQYF. In DNA form, the CDR3 reads TGTGCCAGTAGTTTCGGGACAGCACAAGAGACCCAGTACTTC. Full variable domain (outside the CDR3, taken from reference TRBV19 and TRBJ2-5): DGGITQSPKYLFRKEGQNVTLSCEQNLNHDAMYWYRQDPGQGLRLIYYSQIVNDFQKGDIAEGYSVSREKKESFPLTVTSAQKNPTAFYLCASSFGTAQETQYFGPGTRLLVL.

V gene TRBV25-1 combines with J gene TRBJ1-6; the D gene is possibly TRBD1 (5 bases). The germline V gene has CDR1 MGHDK and CDR2 SYGVNS. V lost 8 bases and J 7 bases, leaving 18 bases between the germline ends. The CDR3 runs to 15 residues. CDR3 sequence (DNA): TGTGCCAGCTTGGCGGGGGGAATAAGGAATTCACCCCTCCACTTT. As protein: CASLAGGIRNSPLHF.

The table lists this clonotype with a few counts. The rearrangement uses TRBV6-6 and TRBJ1-1; D perhaps matches TRBD1 (5 bases). This CDR3 comprises 12 residues. Trimming left V 6 bases short and J 7 bases short, with 12 bases between. Germline V gene sequence: CDR1 MNHNY, CDR2 SVGAGI (reference sequence). CDR3 sequence reads: CASSDGGIEAFF. The CDR3 DNA follows: TGTGCCAGCAGCGACGGGGGGATTGAAGCTTTCTTT.

The chain uses TRBV5-1 and TRBJ1-2; TRBD1 is a possible D gene (6 bases). Deletions cut 4 bases from V and 10 bases from J, with 17 bases between. CDR1 is SGHRS, CDR2 YFSETQ, per germline. This CDR3 has 13 amino acids. CDR3 region: CASSPRTDSVYTF. The CDR3 DNA reads TGCGCCAGCAGCCCCCGGACAGATTCGGTCTACACCTTC.

Of note for this clonotype: A junction boundary mismatches the germline segment, possibly from a read error. The chain couples TRBV2 to TRBJ2-7; TRBD1 is a possible D gene (8 bases). The germline V gene has CDR1 SNHLY and CDR2 FYNNEI. The CDR3 length is 16 residues. This CDR3 reads CASSQVAQGGAYEQYF. Here the CDR3 DNA reads TGCGCCAGCAGCCAAGTAGCACAGGGGGGGGCCTACGAGCAGTACTTC.

There are many counts of this clonotype. DNA of the CDR3: TGCAGCGTTGATATAGGCGGGACAGGGTACGAGCAGTACTTC. This gives the protein CSVDIGGTGYEQYF. V gene TRBV29-1 combines with J gene TRBJ2-7; 9 nucleotides agree with TRBD1. With V trimmed by 3 bases and J by 4 bases, 7 bases remained unmatched. CDR3 size: 14 residues. Germline-derived CDR1 and CDR2 are SQVTM and ANQGSEA.

Points on this clonotype: A much larger clone lies one base from this, so it may be a read error. The V and J genes are TRBV10-3 and TRBJ1-4; 7 bases align to TRBD1. This CDR3 has 13 amino acids. V trimming: 11 bases; J trimming: 5 bases; junction bases outside the gene matches: 8. Germline-derived CDR1 and CDR2 are ENHRY and SYGVKD. CDR3 in amino acids: CAVAPGGNEKLFF. For the CDR3, the DNA is TGTGCCGTCGCTCCAGGGGGGAATGAAAAACTGTTTTTT.

This clonotype was seen at least ten times. V and J are TRBV7-9 and TRBJ1-1, with TRBD1 as a possible D gene (6 bases). Per germline, CDR1 SEHNR and CDR2 FQNEAQ (reference sequence). The CDR3 has 15 residues. V was shortened by 3 bases and J by 0 bases, with 11 bases between the two germline ends. DNA for the CDR3: TGTGCCAGCAGCTTGGCCGGGGGCATGAACACTGAAGCTTTCTTT. As protein: CASSLAGGMNTEAFF.

This clonotype was detected ten times or more. This sequence joins TRBV14 and TRBJ1-1; D call uncertain. The CDR3 is 13 residues long. Germline CDR1 reads SGHDN; CDR2 reads FVKESK. Trimming left V 10 bases short and J 2 bases short, with 14 bases between. The CDR3 coding sequence is TGTGCCACCTCCCTGTGGGCCAACACTGAAGCTTTCTTT. It encodes CATSLWANTEAFF.